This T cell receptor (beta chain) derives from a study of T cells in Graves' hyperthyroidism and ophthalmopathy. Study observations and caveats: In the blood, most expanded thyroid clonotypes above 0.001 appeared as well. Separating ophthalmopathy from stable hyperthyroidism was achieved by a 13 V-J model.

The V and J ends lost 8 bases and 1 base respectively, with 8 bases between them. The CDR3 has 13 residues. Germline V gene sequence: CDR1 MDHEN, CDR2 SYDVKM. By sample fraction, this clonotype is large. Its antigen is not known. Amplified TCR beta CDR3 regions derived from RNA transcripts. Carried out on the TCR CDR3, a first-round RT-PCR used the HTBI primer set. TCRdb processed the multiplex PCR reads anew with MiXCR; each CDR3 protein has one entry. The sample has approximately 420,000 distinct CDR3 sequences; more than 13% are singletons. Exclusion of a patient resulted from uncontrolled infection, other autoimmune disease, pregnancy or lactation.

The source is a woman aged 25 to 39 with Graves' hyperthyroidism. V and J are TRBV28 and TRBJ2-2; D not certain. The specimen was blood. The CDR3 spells CASDDLNTGELFF. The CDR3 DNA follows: TGTGCCAGCGACGACCTGAACACCGGGGAGCTGTTTTTT. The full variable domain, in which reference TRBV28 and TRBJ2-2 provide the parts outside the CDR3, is DVKVTQSSRYLVKRTGEKVFLECVQDMDHENMFWYRQDPGLGLRLIYFSYDVKMKEKGDIPEGYSVSREKKERFSLILESASTNQTSMYLCASDDLNTGELFFGEGSRLTVL.